These 20 T cell receptor beta chains originate from one sample sequenced in a study of cytomegalovirus exposure and HLA in healthy donors. Only in-frame clones appear in the TCRdb table, and some are missing; sequencing was by immunoSEQ multiplex PCR. This repertoire shows around 160,000 clones, about 89% found once; its top ten account for roughly 3%. Sample: PBMCs. The receptors shown here come from a woman between 18 and 29 years old in good health and CMV-seropositive.

The V call is TRBV5-4, the J call TRBJ1-2, with TRBD1 matching 8 bases. The germline V gene encodes CDR1 SGHNT and CDR2 YYREEE (reference sequence). V was clipped by 2 bases and J by 2 bases; unmatched bases: 2. The CDR3 has 14 residues. This CDR3 reads CASSFPGGNYGYTF. The CDR3 DNA is TGTGCCAGCAGCTTTCCAGGGGGCAACTATGGCTACACCTTC.

The V call is TRBV7-2, the J call TRBJ2-7; weak D call: TRBD1 (8 bases). The germline V gene has CDR1 SGHTA and CDR2 FQGNSA. The length of the CDR3 is 15 residues. Trimming left V 4 bases short and J 2 bases short, with 15 bases between. CDR3 residues: CASSWTAGQAYEQYF. The CDR3 DNA follows: TGTGCCAGCAGCTGGACAGCGGGACAGGCCTACGAGCAGTACTTC.

The V call is TRBV19, the J call TRBJ1-2; D gene ambiguous. This CDR3 region has 13 residues. Trimming stripped 3 bases from V and 5 bases from J, with 10 bases between. Germline CDR1 reads LNHDA; CDR2 reads SQIVND (reference sequence). The CDR3 DNA sequence: TGTGCCAGTAGTATGTCACAACCTTATGGCTACACCTTC. Residues: CASSMSQPYGYTF. The full variable domain, rest sourced from reference TRBV19 and TRBJ1-2, is DGGITQSPKYLFRKEGQNVTLSCEQNLNHDAMYWYRQDPGQGLRLIYYSQIVNDFQKGDIAEGYSVSREKKESFPLTVTSAQKNPTAFYLCASSMSQPYGYTFGSGTRLTVV.

The chain has TRBV15 and TRBJ2-1; TRBD2 matches 11 bases. V dropped 5 bases and J dropped 8; count of bases not matched to a gene: 11. This CDR3 is built from 16 residues. Germline CDR1 LNHNV, CDR2 YYDKDF (reference sequence). The CDR3 region has the DNA TGTGCCACCAGCCGGATCGTAGCGGGGGGGCCGGATGAGCAGTTCTTC. Translation: CATSRIVAGGPDEQFF.

V is TRBV5-8 and J is TRBJ2-1, with a possible D match to TRBD1 (6 bases). There are 16 residues in the CDR3. Germline V gene data show CDR1 as SGHTS and CDR2 as YDEGEE. Trimming pared 1 base from V and 4 bases from J, leaving 15 bases between. The CDR3 DNA follows: TGTGCCAGCAGCTTGTACCAGGGGCTAGGATACAATGAGCAGTTCTTC. It translates to CASSLYQGLGYNEQFF. Drawing the rest from reference TRBV5-8 and TRBJ2-1, the complete variable domain is EAGVTQSPTHLIKTRGQQATLRCSPISGHTSVYWYQQALGLGLQFLLWYDEGEERNRGNFPPRFSGRQFPNYSSELNVNALELEDSALYLCASSLYQGLGYNEQFFGPGTRLTVL.

This clone showed up just once. J is TRBJ2-1 and V is TRBV28, with D uncertain. CDR1 is MDHEN and CDR2 is SYDVKM in the germline V gene. The CDR3 loop spans 12 amino acids. Trimming shortened V by 3 bases and J by 9 bases, and 9 bases separated the two germline ends. The CDR3 loop reads CASSLEKPEQFF. Here the CDR3 DNA reads TGTGCCAGCAGTTTGGAGAAGCCTGAGCAGTTCTTC.

V is TRBV7-6 and J is TRBJ2-6; a weak D match, TRBD2 (5 bases). CDR1 is SGHVS and CDR2 is FNYEAQ in the germline V gene. V gave up 5 bases and J gave up 4 bases, with 12 bases separating them. CDR3 length: 15 residues. CDR3 amino acids: CASSPPGVGANVLTF. Here the CDR3 DNA reads TGTGCCAGCAGCCCCCCCGGGGTAGGGGCCAACGTCCTGACTTTC.

V gene TRBV28 combines with J gene TRBJ2-7; D is perhaps TRBD2 (5 bases). The CDR3 has 16 residues. V was cut by 5 bases and J by 2 bases, with 19 bases left in between. Looked up from germline, CDR1 is MDHEN and CDR2 is SYDVKM. The CDR3 DNA follows: TGTGCCAGCAGTCCCTCGTTGAGGGATAGAGCCTACGAGCAGTACTTC. Amino acid sequence: CASSPSLRDRAYEQYF.

This clone turned up a few times. This chain uses TRBV15 with TRBJ2-3, with 14 nucleotides matching TRBD2. Germline V lookup: CDR1 LNHNV, CDR2 YYDKDF (reference sequence). The CDR3 is 15 amino acids. The junction had 4 bases not matched to a gene; V was cut back by 5 bases and J by 6 bases. The CDR3 sequence is CATSPTSGGADTQYF. The DNA for the CDR3 is TGTGCCACCAGCCCGACTAGCGGGGGGGCGGATACGCAGTATTTT.

This chain connects TRBV14 to TRBJ1-1; D call uncertain. In germline, CDR1 is SGHDN, CDR2 FVKESK. The CDR3 totals 16 residues. The ends were cut back, 3 bases at V and 7 bases at J, with 21 bases in the middle. DNA for the CDR3: TGTGCCAGCAGCCAGGATAATAGGTTGGCAGGCATTGAAGCTTTCTTT. Protein product: CASSQDNRLAGIEAFF.

The J gene is TRBJ1-6, the V gene TRBV2, with D uncertain. This CDR3 is 17 amino acids long. V was shortened by 3 bases and J by 1 base, with 13 bases between the two germline ends. CDR1 SNHLY and CDR2 FYNNEI come from the germline V gene. The CDR3 coding sequence is TGTGCCAGCAGTGAGGCGGATCGGAGGTCCTATAATTCACCCCTCCACTTT. Amino acids: CASSEADRRSYNSPLHF.

This chain links TRBV30 with TRBJ2-1, with D tentatively TRBD2 (6 bases). The CDR3 consists of 12 residues. CDR1 GTSNPN and CDR2 SVGIG come from the germline V gene (reference sequence). V lost 0 bases and J 12 bases, leaving 12 bases between the germline ends. This CDR3 is CAWSVRRGSQFF. The CDR3 nucleotides read TGTGCCTGGAGTGTACGGAGGGGATCGCAGTTCTTC.

CDR3 sequence: CAWSSGEWGGYTF. CDR3 in DNA: TGTGCCTGGTCCTCCGGGGAGTGGGGTGGCTACACCTTC. The chain employs TRBV30 and TRBJ1-2, with D uncertain. The CDR3 has 13 amino acids. Trimming cost V 5 bases and J 7 bases, with 17 bases left between them. Per germline, CDR1 GTSNPN and CDR2 SVGIG (reference sequence).

The chain recombines TRBV9 with TRBJ1-1, with TRBD1 matching 8 bases. This CDR3 region has 15 residues. Per the germline V gene, CDR1 is SGDLS and CDR2 is YYNGEE. The trim removed 0 bases at V and 1 base at J, leaving 2 bases unmatched. As DNA, the CDR3 is TGTGCCAGCAGCGTAGTGGACAGGGCGAACACTGAAGCTTTCTTT. This gives the protein CASSVVDRANTEAFF.

A single count supports this clone. The V call is TRBV4-3, the J call TRBJ2-3; 7 bases fit TRBD2. CDR1 and CDR2 from the germline V gene are LGHNA and YSLEER. This CDR3 is 17 amino acids long. After removal of 0 bases from V and 3 bases from J, the junction contained 9 bases not matched to a gene. The CDR3, as DNA: TGCGCCAGCAGCCAAGATTGGCGGCGGGAGCTGACAGATACGCAGTATTTT. Its translation is CASSQDWRRELTDTQYF.

The gene calls are TRBV6-1 and TRBJ1-5; D gene uncertain. CDR3 size: 15 residues. The V end lost 10 bases, the J end lost 3 bases, and 19 bases lay between the germline ends. In germline, CDR1 is MNHNS, CDR2 SASEGT. This CDR3 is CATEEGRGPNQPQHF. The CDR3 nucleotides are TGTGCCACCGAGGAGGGCCGGGGTCCCAATCAGCCCCAGCATTTT.

The rearrangement joins TRBV5-4 to TRBJ2-5; D gene uncertain. Deletions cut 4 bases from V and 1 base from J, with 5 bases between. Germline V gene data show CDR1 as SGHNT and CDR2 as YYREEE (reference sequence). This CDR3 region has 12 residues. The CDR3 loop reads CASSASQETQYF. CDR3 sequence (DNA): TGTGCCAGCAGCGCGTCCCAAGAGACCCAGTACTTC.

This chain links TRBV19 with TRBJ2-7, with 7 bases lining up with TRBD1. The CDR3 runs to 15 residues. J was trimmed by 2 bases and V by 6 bases; bases with no gene match: 10. Germline CDR1 and CDR2: LNHDA and SQIVND (reference sequence). The CDR3 is CASSPGQLIPYEQYF. CDR3 in DNA: TGTGCCAGTAGCCCGGGACAGTTGATTCCCTACGAGCAGTACTTC.

The chain recombines TRBV7-6 with TRBJ2-1; 13 bases map to TRBD2. This CDR3 contains 19 residues. CDR1 SGHVS and CDR2 FNYEAQ come from the germline V gene. V gave up 2 bases and J gave up 7 bases; unmatched junction bases: 14. Here the CDR3 reads CASSLRGVGTSGTENEQFF. As DNA, the CDR3 is TGTGCCAGCAGCTTACGGGGCGTAGGGACTAGCGGGACGGAGAATGAGCAGTTCTTC.

This clone was picked up one time. This rearrangement joins TRBV6-6 to TRBJ2-1; tentatively, D is TRBD2 (5 bases). Looked up from germline, CDR1 is MNHNY and CDR2 is SVGAGI (reference sequence). The CDR3 is made up of 16 amino acids. The V and J ends lost 5 bases and 5 bases respectively, with 19 bases between them. CDR3 in amino acids: CASSMVDGITDNEQFF. CDR3 nucleotide sequence: TGTGCCAGCAGTATGGTGGACGGGATCACAGACAATGAGCAGTTCTTC.